Each of the 26 T cell receptor beta chains below was sequenced from the same sample in a study of Tregs in tolerant kidney transplant recipients. Libraries were prepared by immunoSEQ multiplex PCR; TCRdb keeps only in-frame clonotypes and omits some of them. The data show some 60,000 clones, with around four fifths seen just once and approximately 4.7% held by the top ten. Sequencing input: CD4+ T cells from blood. All receptors derive from a human donor in good health.

This sequence joins TRBV6-1 and TRBJ2-5; D possibly corresponds to TRBD2 (6 bases). The CDR3 runs to 15 residues. Germline V gene data show CDR1 as MNHNS and CDR2 as SASEGT. V dropped 3 bases and J dropped 7 bases, with 18 bases sitting between them. CDR3 sequence reads: CASSDGTPILRTQYF. CDR3 coding DNA: TGTGCCAGCAGTGATGGGACTCCTATATTGCGGACCCAGTACTTC.

The chain carries TRBV5-6 and TRBJ1-2; D unclear. Trimming stripped 0 bases from V and 12 bases from J, with 12 bases between. The CDR3 loop spans 12 amino acids. Looked up from germline, CDR1 is SGHDT and CDR2 is YYEEEE. For the CDR3, the DNA is TGTGCCAGCAGCTTGGATCCGGGTTCGAACACCTTC. This sequence encodes CASSLDPGSNTF.

The V and J genes are TRBV9 and TRBJ2-6; possibly TRBD1 for D (6 bases). Trimming took 0 bases from V and 2 from J, leaving 9 bases between them. CDR3 length: 16 amino acids. Germline V lookup: CDR1 SGDLS, CDR2 YYNGEE. CDR3 coding DNA: TGTGCCAGCAGCGTAGTGAAGGGGGCTGGGGCCAACGTCCTGACTTTC. It is translated as CASSVVKGAGANVLTF.

The chain links TRBV6-1 to TRBJ2-1; D is uncertain. This CDR3 spans 13 amino acids. V was clipped by 1 base and J by 11 bases, with 12 bases between them. Germline CDR1 MNHNS, CDR2 SASEGT. CDR3 in amino acids: CASSEGAATQQFF. The CDR3 nucleotides read TGTGCCAGCAGTGAAGGGGCGGCAACCCAGCAGTTCTTC.

This chain uses TRBV7-9 with TRBJ2-4, with D uncertain. CDR3 length equals 14 residues. The V end was cut by 1 base, the J end by 1 base, with 5 bases between. Germline-derived CDR1 and CDR2 are SEHNR and FQNEAQ (reference sequence). The CDR3 loop reads CASSLVGAKNIQYF. CDR3 bases: TGTGCCAGCAGCTTAGTTGGGGCCAAAAACATTCAGTACTTC.

The chain combines TRBV10-3 with TRBJ1-6, with 9 bases that match TRBD1. The CDR3 is made up of 14 amino acids. Germline V gene lookup returns CDR1 ENHRY and CDR2 SYGVKD. With 4 bases clipped from V and 10 bases from J, the junction kept 5 bases outside the gene matches. CDR3: CAISVDRGGSPLHF. For the CDR3, the DNA is TGTGCCATCAGTGTGGACAGGGGTGGGTCACCCCTCCACTTT.

This chain links TRBV7-2 with TRBJ1-2, with 10 positions matching TRBD1. This CDR3 is 16 amino acids long. Unmatched junction bases numbered 10, after V lost 1 base and J lost 8 bases. Germline V gives CDR1 SGHTA, CDR2 FQGNSA. This CDR3 is CASSLERPGQGFGYTF. The DNA for the CDR3 is TGTGCCAGCAGCTTAGAAAGACCGGGACAGGGGTTCGGCTACACCTTC.

This clone was seen more than once but under ten times. The chain is built from TRBV11-2 and TRBJ2-4; tentative D call: TRBD1 (6 bases). The ends were cut back, 5 bases at V and 6 bases at J, with 17 bases in the middle. Germline V CDR1 and CDR2: SGHAT, FQNNGV. This CDR3 region has 15 residues. This CDR3 is CASSIQQGPLNIQYF. In DNA, the CDR3 is TGTGCCAGCAGCATCCAACAGGGTCCCCTAAACATTCAGTACTTC.

The J gene is TRBJ1-4, the V gene TRBV25-1; the match to TRBD1 covers 7 bases. The CDR3 loop spans 15 amino acids. Germline V lookup: CDR1 MGHDK, CDR2 SYGVNS. The V and J ends lost 5 bases and 8 bases, in that order; junction bases with no gene match: 11. CDR3 loop: CASSTPRGPFEKLFF. CDR3 bases: TGTGCCAGCAGTACCCCGAGGGGGCCGTTCGAAAAACTGTTTTTT.

This chain connects TRBV6-1 to TRBJ1-1; no definite D call. V gave up 6 bases and J gave up 4 bases, with 9 bases separating them. The CDR3 totals 12 residues. Germline lookup yields CDR1 MNHNS and CDR2 SASEGT. The CDR3 reads CASRGRVTEAFF. The CDR3 DNA follows: TGTGCCAGCAGGGGGAGGGTCACTGAAGCTTTCTTT.

The J gene is TRBJ1-1, the V gene TRBV4-1; D unclear. Germline assignment: CDR1 MGHRA and CDR2 YSYEKL. The V and J ends lost 0 bases and 11 bases respectively, with 13 bases between them. The CDR3 sequence is 13 residues long. CDR3 DNA: TGCGCCAGCAGCCAAGAAGGCGAGAGCAGGGCTTTCTTT. Translation: CASSQEGESRAFF.

The chain is built from TRBV7-8 and TRBJ1-5; D perhaps matches TRBD1 (6 bases). CDR1 SGHVS and CDR2 FQNEAQ come from the germline V gene. The ends were cut back, 8 bases at V and 7 bases at J, with 24 bases in the middle. CDR3 length: 16 residues. CDR3 region: CASSQGVQGLGQPQHF. The CDR3 nucleotides read TGTGCCAGCTCGCAAGGGGTACAGGGATTAGGACAGCCCCAGCATTTT. Variable domain in full (rest from reference TRBV7-8 and TRBJ1-5): GAGVSQSPRYKVAKRGQDVALRCDPISGHVSLFWYQQALGQGPEFLTYFQNEAQLDKSGLPSDRFFAERPEGSVSTLKIQRTQQEDSAVYLCASSQGVQGLGQPQHFGDGTRLSIL.

A single count supports this clone. The genes are TRBV11-2 and TRBJ1-2; no definite D call. Germline loops: CDR1 SGHAT, CDR2 FQNNGV. This CDR3 has 13 amino acids. V was trimmed by 5 bases and J by 7 bases, leaving 14 bases between them. The CDR3 coding sequence is TGTGCCAGCAGCCTTGCCCGGGTGGGTGGCTACACCTTC. Its protein product is CASSLARVGGYTF.

The chain is built from TRBV7-2 and TRBJ2-1; 7 bases align to TRBD2. Germline trimming cut 8 bases from V and 3 bases from J; bases unmatched to any gene: 1. Germline loops: CDR1 SGHTA, CDR2 FQGNSA. This CDR3 is 12 amino acids long. CDR3 sequence reads: CASAGDYNEQFF. The CDR3 region has the DNA TGTGCCAGCGCGGGGGACTACAATGAGCAGTTCTTC.

This chain joins TRBV9 and TRBJ1-3; 7 nucleotides line up with TRBD1. CDR1 SGDLS and CDR2 YYNGEE come from the germline V gene. The length of the CDR3 is 16 residues. J was trimmed by 8 bases and V by 3 bases; bases with no gene match: 14. CDR3 nucleotide sequence: TGTGCCAGCAGCGGAAACACGGGACAGAATAAGTACACCATATATTTT. Its translation is CASSGNTGQNKYTIYF.

This clone has a single count. The rearrangement uses TRBV5-5 and TRBJ2-3, with 8 bases lining up with TRBD2. V was clipped by 6 bases and J by 1 base; unmatched bases: 7. The germline V gene encodes CDR1 SGHKS and CDR2 YYEKEE (reference sequence). The CDR3 sequence is 15 residues long. This CDR3 is CASTTLLAGTDTQYF. CDR3 bases: TGTGCCAGCACCACATTACTAGCGGGCACAGATACGCAGTATTTT.

The genes are TRBV18 and TRBJ2-7; D gene unclear. This CDR3 spans 13 amino acids. Trimming took off 1 base at V and 2 bases at J, with 6 bases between the two ends. Germline CDR1 reads KGHSH; CDR2 reads LQKENI. CDR3 in amino acids: CASSPLPTYEQYF. The CDR3 coding sequence is TGTGCCAGCTCACCACTTCCAACCTACGAGCAGTACTTC.

Details on this clone: Other DNA sequences in the same sample also yield this CDR3. The gene calls are TRBV7-9 and TRBJ1-5; D possibly corresponds to TRBD1 (5 bases). CDR1 and CDR2 (germline): SEHNR, FQNEAQ (reference sequence). Trimming took off 5 bases at V and 6 bases at J, with 14 bases between the two ends. The CDR3 consists of 14 residues. CDR3 loop: CASSPERDGQPQHF. The CDR3 DNA reads TGTGCCAGCAGCCCCGAGAGGGACGGTCAGCCCCAGCATTTT.

J is TRBJ2-4 and V is TRBV5-6, with D unclear. The germline V gene encodes CDR1 SGHDT and CDR2 YYEEEE. V lost 3 bases and J lost 3, with 13 bases in between. The CDR3 runs to 15 residues. CDR3 in amino acids: CASSSRWRLKNIQYF. CDR3 nucleotide sequence: TGTGCCAGCAGCTCCAGGTGGAGACTCAAAAACATTCAGTACTTC.

This clone was detected a few times. The J gene is TRBJ1-1, the V gene TRBV5-1; no reliable D call. V was cut by 5 bases and J by 4 bases, with 18 bases left in between. Germline CDR1 reads SGHRS; CDR2 reads YFSETQ. The CDR3 runs to 15 residues. The CDR3 loop is CASSFTYDRSTEAFF. The CDR3 DNA sequence: TGCGCCAGCAGTTTTACGTACGATAGGAGCACTGAAGCTTTCTTT. The full variable domain, its missing parts supplied by reference TRBV5-1 and TRBJ1-1, is KAGVTQTPRYLIKTRGQQVTLSCSPISGHRSVSWYQQTPGQGLQFLFEYFSETQRNKGNFPGRFSGRQFSNSRSEMNVSTLELGDSALYLCASSFTYDRSTEAFFGQGTRLTVV.

The chain is built from TRBV2 and TRBJ2-7; 8 bases fit TRBD2. CDR1 and CDR2 (germline): SNHLY, FYNNEI. V dropped 8 bases and J dropped 7; count of bases not matched to a gene: 13. The CDR3 is made up of 14 amino acids. The CDR3 DNA follows: TGTGCCAGCGGGGACGGGACTAGTCTCTTGGAGCAGTACTTC. It codes for CASGDGTSLLEQYF.

This chain joins TRBV10-3 and TRBJ2-1, with D uncertain. The CDR3 is made up of 14 amino acids. The germline V and J ends were trimmed by 3 bases and 6 bases, with 12 bases remaining between them. CDR1 and CDR2 from the germline V gene are ENHRY and SYGVKD. CDR3 sequence (DNA): TGTGCCATCAGTGACCTTGCCCCGCCCAATGAGCAGTTCTTC. Translation gives CAISDLAPPNEQFF.

This chain links TRBV9 with TRBJ2-3; tentative D call: TRBD2 (6 bases). Germline V lookup: CDR1 SGDLS, CDR2 YYNGEE. The CDR3 is 15 residues long. The V end was cut by 2 bases, the J end by 6 bases, with 16 bases between. CDR3 sequence (DNA): TGTGCCAGCAGCGTGTTGGGACTTGGGGGGGATACGCAGTATTTT. It encodes CASSVLGLGGDTQYF.

The chain combines TRBV7-8 with TRBJ2-2; 8 bases are shared with TRBD2. The CDR3 runs to 14 residues. V was clipped by 5 bases and J by 7 bases; unmatched bases: 6. The germline CDR1 and CDR2 sequences are SGHVS and FQNEAQ. CDR3 DNA: TGTGCCAGCAGCACCAGGACTAGCATCGGGGAGCTGTTTTTT. It encodes CASSTRTSIGELFF.

Comments on this clone: This specimen includes other DNA sequences encoding the same CDR3. This rearrangement joins TRBV27 to TRBJ1-2; D is perhaps TRBD1 (5 bases). The CDR3 contains 13 residues. V lost 6 bases to trimming and J lost 7 bases, with 15 bases between them. CDR1 is MNHEY and CDR2 is SMNVEV in the germline V gene (reference sequence). The CDR3 loop is CASRGTGEGGYTF. The DNA of the CDR3 is TGTGCCAGCAGGGGGACGGGAGAGGGTGGCTACACCTTC.

V is TRBV20-1 and J is TRBJ2-7; a possible D gene is TRBD1 (8 bases). CDR3 length equals 11 residues. V lost 5 bases and J 6 bases, leaving 11 bases between the germline ends. The germline gives CDR1 DFQATT, CDR2 SNEGSKA (reference sequence). The CDR3 DNA sequence: TGCAGTGCTCACAGGGGGGGCGAGCAGTACTTC. It specifies CSAHRGGEQYF.